This T cell receptor beta chain was documented in a study of shared clonotypes between healthy human individuals. General observations from the study: Non-shared clonotypes were found to have lower generation probabilities than the clonotypes that were shared by all four of the sorted-subset donors. Approximately 5% was the fraction of naive CD4 clonotypes found shared across several donors.

V lost 1 base and J lost 6; bases outside the gene matches: 7. The length of the CDR3 is 16 residues. Germline CDR1 SGHAT, CDR2 FQNNGV. In regard to this clone: The antigen remains undetermined.

Genomic DNA (from each subset) was split evenly across several immunoSEQ plates. In the source study's methods: Because ImmunoSEQ provided only junction sequences with no quality scores, the filtering differed. The table came from immunoSEQ multiplex PCR; TCRdb's copy has only in-frame clones and leaves some out. V and J calls and clone size follow that table, whereas D and trimming were derived from the DNA. Of 600,000 to 750,000 clones in the sample, around 70% were seen once. V and J are TRBV11-2 and TRBJ2-2; 8 nucleotides match TRBD1. Sequenced input: memory CD4+ T cells sorted from blood. Subset in this sample: CD45RA-negative fraction. This clonotype was obtained from a woman in her 30s in good health. The chain's CDR3 is CASSLAGRGRSGELFF. DNA of the CDR3: TGTGCCAGCAGCTTAGCGGGCAGGGGGCGGTCCGGGGAGCTGTTTTTT.